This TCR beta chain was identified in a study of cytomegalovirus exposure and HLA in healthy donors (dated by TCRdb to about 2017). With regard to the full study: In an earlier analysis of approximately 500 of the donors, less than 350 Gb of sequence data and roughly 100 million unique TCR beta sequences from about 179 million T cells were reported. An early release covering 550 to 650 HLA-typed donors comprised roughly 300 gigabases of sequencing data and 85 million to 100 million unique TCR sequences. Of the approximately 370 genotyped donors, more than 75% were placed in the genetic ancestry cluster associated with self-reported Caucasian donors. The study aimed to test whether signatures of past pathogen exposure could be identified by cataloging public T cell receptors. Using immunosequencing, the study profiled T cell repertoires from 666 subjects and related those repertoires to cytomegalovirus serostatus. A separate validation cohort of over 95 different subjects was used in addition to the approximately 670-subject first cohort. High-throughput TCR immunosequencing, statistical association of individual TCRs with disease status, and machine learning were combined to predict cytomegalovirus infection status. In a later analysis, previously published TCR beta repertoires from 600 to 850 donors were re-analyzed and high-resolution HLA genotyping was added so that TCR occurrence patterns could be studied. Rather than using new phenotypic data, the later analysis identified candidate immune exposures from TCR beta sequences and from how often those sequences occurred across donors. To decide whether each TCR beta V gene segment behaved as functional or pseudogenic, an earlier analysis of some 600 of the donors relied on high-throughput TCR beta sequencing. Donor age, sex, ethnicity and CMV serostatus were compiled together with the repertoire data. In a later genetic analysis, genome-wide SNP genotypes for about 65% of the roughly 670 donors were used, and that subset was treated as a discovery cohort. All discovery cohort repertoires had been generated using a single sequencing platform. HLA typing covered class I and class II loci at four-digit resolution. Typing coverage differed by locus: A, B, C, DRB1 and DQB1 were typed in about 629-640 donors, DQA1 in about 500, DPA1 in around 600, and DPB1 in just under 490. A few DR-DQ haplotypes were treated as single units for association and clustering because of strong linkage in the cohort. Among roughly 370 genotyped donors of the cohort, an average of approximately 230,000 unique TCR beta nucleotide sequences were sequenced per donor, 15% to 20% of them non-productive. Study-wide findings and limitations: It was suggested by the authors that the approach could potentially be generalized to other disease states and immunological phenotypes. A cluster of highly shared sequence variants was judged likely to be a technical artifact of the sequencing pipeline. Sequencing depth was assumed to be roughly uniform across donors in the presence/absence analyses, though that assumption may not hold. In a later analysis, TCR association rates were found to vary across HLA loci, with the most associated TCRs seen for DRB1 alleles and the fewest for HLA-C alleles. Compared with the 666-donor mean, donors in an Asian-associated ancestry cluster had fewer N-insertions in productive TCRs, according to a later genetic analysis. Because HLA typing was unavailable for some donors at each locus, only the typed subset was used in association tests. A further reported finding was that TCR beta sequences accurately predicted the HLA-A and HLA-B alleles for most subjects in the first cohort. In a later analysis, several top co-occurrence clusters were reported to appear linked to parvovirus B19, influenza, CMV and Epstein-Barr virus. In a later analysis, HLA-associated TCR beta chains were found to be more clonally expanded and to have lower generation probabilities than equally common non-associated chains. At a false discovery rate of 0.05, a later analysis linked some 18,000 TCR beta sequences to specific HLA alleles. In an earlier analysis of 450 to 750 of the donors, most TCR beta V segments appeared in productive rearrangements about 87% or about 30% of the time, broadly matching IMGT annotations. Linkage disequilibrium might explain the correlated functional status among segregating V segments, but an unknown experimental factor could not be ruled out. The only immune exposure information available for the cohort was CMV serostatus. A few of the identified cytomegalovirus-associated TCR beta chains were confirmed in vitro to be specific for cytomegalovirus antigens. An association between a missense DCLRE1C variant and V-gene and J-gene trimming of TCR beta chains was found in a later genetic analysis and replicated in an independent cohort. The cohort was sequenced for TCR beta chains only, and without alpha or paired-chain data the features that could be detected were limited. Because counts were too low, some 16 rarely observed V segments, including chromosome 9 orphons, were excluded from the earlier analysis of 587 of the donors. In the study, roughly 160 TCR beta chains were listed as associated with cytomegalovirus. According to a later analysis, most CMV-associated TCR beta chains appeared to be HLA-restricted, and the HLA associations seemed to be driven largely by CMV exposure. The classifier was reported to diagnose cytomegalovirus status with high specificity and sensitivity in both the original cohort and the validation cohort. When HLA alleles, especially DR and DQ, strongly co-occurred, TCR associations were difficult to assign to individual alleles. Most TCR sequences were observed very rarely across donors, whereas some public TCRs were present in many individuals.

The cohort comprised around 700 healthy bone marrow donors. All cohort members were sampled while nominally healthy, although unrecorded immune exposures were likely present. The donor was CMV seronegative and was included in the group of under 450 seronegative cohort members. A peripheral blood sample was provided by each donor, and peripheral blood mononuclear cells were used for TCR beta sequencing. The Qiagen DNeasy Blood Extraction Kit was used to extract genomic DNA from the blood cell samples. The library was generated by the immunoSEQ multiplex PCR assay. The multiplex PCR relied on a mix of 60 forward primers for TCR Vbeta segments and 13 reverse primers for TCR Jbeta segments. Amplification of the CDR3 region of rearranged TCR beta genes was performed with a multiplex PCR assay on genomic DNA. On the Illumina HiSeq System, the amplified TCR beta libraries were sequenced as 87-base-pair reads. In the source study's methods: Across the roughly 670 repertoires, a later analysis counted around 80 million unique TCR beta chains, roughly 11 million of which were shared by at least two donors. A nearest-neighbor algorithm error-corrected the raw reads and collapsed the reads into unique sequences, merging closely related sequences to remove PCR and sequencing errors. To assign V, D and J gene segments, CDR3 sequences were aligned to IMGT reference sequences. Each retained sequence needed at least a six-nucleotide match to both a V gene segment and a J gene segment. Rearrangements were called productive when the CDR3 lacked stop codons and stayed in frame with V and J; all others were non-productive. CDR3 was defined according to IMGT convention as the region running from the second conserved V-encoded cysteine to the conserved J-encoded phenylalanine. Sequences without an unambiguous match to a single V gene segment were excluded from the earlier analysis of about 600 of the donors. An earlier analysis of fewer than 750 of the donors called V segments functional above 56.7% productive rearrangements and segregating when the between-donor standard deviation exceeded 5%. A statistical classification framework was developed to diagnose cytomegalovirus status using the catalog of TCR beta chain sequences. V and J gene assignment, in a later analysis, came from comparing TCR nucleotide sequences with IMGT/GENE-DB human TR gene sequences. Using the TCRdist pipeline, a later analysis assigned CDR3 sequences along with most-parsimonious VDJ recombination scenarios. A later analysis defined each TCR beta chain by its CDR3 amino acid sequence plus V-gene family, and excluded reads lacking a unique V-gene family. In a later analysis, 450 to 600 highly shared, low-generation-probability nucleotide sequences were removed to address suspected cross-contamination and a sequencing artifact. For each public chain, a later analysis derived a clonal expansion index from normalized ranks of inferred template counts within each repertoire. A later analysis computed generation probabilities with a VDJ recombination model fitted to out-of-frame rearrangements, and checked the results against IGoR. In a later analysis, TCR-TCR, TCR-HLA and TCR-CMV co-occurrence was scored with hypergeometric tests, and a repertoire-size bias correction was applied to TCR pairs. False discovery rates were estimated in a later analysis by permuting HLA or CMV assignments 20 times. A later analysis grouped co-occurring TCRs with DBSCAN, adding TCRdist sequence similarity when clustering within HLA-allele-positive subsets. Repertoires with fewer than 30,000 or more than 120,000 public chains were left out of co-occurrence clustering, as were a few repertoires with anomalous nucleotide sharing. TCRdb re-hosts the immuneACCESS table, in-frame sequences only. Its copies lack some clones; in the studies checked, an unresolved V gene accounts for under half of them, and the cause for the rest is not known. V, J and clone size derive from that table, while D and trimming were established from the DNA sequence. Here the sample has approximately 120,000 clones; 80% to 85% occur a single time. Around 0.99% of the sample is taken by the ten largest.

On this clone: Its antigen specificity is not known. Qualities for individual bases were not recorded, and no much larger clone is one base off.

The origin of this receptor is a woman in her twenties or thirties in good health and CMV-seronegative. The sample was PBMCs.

The DNA reads as follows: TGTGCCTGGAGTGTTTCCGCAGGCTCCTACGAGCAGTACTTC. This yields the protein CAWSVSAGSYEQYF. The sequence links TRBV30 to TRBJ2-7; confidence is insufficient to name the D gene. V is cut by 0 bases and J by 0 bases, and the space between the germline ends is 9 bases. The CDR3 measures 14 amino acids from cysteine to phenylalanine. The entry retains the CDR3 DNA only, 42 bases that are in frame from base 1. For CDR1 and CDR2, the germline V gene (reference sequence) lists GTSNPN and SVGIG.